The clone carrying this T cell receptor (beta chain) was observed a single time. Profiling relied on immunoSEQ multiplex PCR, and the TCRdb table lists in-frame clones only, not all of them. The sample lists about 480,000 clones, approximately 90% occurring once. Participants had their cohort set by participant-reported clinical history. Donors in Cohort 3 who had recovered were those with two negative PCRs, healthcare professional clearance, or resolution of their symptoms. The sample originates from a study of blood T cell repertoires in COVID-19. Study overall: The United States, Italy and Spain supplied acute and convalescent COVID-19 samples. Sources were T cells, B-cell-depleted T cells, or PBMCs; the material itself was cDNA or gDNA.

V dropped 5 bases and J dropped 9; count of bases not matched to a gene: 22. Per germline, CDR1 SGHNT and CDR2 YENEEA. The CDR3 is made up of 18 amino acids. The chain joins TRBV11-3 to TRBJ2-7; 10 bases line up with TRBD2. Source material: PBMCs or T cells enriched from blood (not recorded which). The sequence was collected from a woman aged 40 to 55 who had recovered from COVID-19. DNA of the CDR3: TGTGCCAGCAGCCCAGGGAGGTATACCGGGACTAGCGTGACCGGGCAGTACTTC. This translates into CASSPGRYTGTSVTGQYF.